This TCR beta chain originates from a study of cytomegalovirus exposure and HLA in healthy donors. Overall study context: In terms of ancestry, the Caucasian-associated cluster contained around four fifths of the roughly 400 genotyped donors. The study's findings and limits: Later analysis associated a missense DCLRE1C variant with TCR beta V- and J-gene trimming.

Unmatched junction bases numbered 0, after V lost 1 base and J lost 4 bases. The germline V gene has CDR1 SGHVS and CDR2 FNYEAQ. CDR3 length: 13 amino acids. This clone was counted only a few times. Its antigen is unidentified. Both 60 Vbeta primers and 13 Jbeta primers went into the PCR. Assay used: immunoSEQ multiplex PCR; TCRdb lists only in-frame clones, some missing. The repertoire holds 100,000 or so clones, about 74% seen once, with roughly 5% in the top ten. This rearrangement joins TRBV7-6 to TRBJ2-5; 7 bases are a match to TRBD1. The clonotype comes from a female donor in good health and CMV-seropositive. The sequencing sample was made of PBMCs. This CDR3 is CASSLGQGETQYF. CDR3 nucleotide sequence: TGTGCCAGCAGCTTAGGACAGGGAGAGACCCAGTACTTC.